The clone carrying this T cell receptor (beta chain) was seen ten or more times. The data originate from a study of glioma-infiltrating T cells. Using RNA template, CDR3s of TCR alpha and beta were amplified with iRepertoire arm-PCR. In TCRdb, the multiplex PCR reads were re-called with MiXCR into one record per CDR3 protein. The table has approximately 190,000 distinct CDR3 sequences, approximately 30% seen once; the top ten hold 20% to 25%. V lost 4 bases to trimming and J lost 1 base, with 10 bases between them. This CDR3 is 14 amino acids long. The source of this sequence is a human donor with low-grade glioma or glioblastoma, undergoing nonglioma brain surgery, or in good health (not recorded which). Sequenced material: glioma tissue, nonneoplastic brain tissue, or PBMCs (not recorded which). The V gene is TRBV12-3 or TRBV12-4, the J gene TRBJ2-5; D possibly corresponds to TRBD2 (5 bases). CDR3 sequence reads: CASSYSSSQETQYF. DNA for the CDR3: TGTGCCAGCAGTTACTCTAGCTCCCAAGAGACCCAGTACTTC.